The clone carrying this T cell receptor beta chain appeared many times. Antigen unknown. This specimen comes from a study of T cell repertoires in cytomegalovirus infection. MiXCR, applied by TCRdb to the reads, yields one record per CDR3 protein. Found here are hundreds of thousands of distinct CDR3 sequences, roughly 26% of them singletons; the top ten hold roughly 8%. Germline loops: CDR1 LNHNV, CDR2 YYDKDF (reference sequence). The CDR3 runs 16 residues. Trimming took 0 bases from V and 4 from J; bases not matched to a gene: 7. Whole-study findings and limits: Summed frequency of shared TCR beta families picked out CMV carriers who also had the relevant HLA.

This clonotype was obtained from a human donor in good health (CMV status not recorded). Some clones in this sample may be carry-over from other donors' samples. V usage is TRBV15 and J usage is TRBJ2-3; 7 positions agree with TRBD2. Material for sequencing was CD8+ T cells from PBMCs. This CDR3 is CATSREGLAEPDTQYF. In nucleotides, the CDR3 is TGTGCCACCAGCAGAGAAGGGCTAGCGGAACCAGATACGCAGTATTTT.